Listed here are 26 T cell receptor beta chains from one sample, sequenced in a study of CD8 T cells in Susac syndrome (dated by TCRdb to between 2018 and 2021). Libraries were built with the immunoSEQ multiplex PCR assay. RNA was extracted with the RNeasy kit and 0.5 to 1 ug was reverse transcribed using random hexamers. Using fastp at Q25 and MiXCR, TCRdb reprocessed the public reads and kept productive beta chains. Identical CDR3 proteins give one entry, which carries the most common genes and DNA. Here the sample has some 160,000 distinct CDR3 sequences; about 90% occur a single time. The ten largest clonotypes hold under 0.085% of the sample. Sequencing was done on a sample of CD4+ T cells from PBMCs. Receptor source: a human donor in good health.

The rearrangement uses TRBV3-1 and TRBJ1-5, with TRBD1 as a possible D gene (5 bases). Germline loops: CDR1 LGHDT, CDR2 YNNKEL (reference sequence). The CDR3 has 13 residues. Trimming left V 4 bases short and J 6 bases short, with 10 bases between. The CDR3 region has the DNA TGTGCCAGCAGCCCGGGGGAGGCTCAGCCCCAGCATTTT. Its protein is CASSPGEAQPQHF.

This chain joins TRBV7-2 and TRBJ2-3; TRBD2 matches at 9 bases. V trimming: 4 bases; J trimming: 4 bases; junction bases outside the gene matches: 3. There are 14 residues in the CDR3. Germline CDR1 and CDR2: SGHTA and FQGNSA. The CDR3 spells CASSSIAGADTQYF. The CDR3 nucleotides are TGTGCCAGCAGCTCAATAGCGGGAGCAGATACGCAGTATTTT.

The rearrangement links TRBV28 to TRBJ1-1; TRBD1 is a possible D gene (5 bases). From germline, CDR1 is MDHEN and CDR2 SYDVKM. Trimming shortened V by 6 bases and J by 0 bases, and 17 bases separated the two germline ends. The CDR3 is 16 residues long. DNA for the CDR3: TGTGCCAGCAGCAGTCCCGGGACGGGGATGAACACTGAAGCTTTCTTT. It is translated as CASSSPGTGMNTEAFF.

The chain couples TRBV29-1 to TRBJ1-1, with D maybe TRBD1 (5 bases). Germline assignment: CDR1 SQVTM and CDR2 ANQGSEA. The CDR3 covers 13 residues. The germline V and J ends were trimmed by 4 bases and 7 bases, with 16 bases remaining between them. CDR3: CSVGRSGGNEAFF. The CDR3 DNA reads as TGCAGCGTTGGACGTTCGGGGGGAAATGAAGCTTTCTTT.

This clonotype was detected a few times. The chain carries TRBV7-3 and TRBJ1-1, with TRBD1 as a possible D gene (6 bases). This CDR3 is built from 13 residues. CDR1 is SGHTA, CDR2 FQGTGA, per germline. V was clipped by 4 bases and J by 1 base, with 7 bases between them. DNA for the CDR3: TGTGCCAGCAGCTGGGGACAGAACACTGAAGCTTTCTTT. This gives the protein CASSWGQNTEAFF.

The DNA for the CDR3 is TGTGCCAGCAGCCCCTTCTTCGCGGATGGAAACACCATATATTTT. This sequence encodes CASSPFFADGNTIYF. The V and J genes are TRBV11-2 and TRBJ1-3; no clear D gene. V shed 5 bases and J shed 3 bases, with 14 bases lying between them. The CDR3 is made up of 15 amino acids. Germline values: CDR1 SGHAT, CDR2 FQNNGV. The full variable domain, with the rest looked up from reference TRBV11-2 and TRBJ1-3, is EAGVAQSPRYKIIEKRQSVAFWCNPISGHATLYWYQQILGQGPKLLIQFQNNGVVDDSQLPKDRFSAERLKGVDSTLKIQPAKLEDSAVYLCASSPFFADGNTIYFGEGSWLTVV.

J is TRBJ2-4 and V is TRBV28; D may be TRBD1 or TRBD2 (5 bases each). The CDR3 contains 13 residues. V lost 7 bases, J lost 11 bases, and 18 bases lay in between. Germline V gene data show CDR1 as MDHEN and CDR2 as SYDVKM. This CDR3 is CASKPGTESLQYF. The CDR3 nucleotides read TGTGCCAGCAAGCCCGGGACGGAGAGTCTTCAGTACTTC. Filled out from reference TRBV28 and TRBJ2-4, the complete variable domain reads DVKVTQSSRYLVKRTGEKVFLECVQDMDHENMFWYRQDPGLGLRLIYFSYDVKMKEKGDIPEGYSVSREKKERFSLILESASTNQTSMYLCASKPGTESLQYFGAGTRLSVL.

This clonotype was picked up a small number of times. The CDR3 coding sequence is TGTGCCAGTAGTCGGACAGTTAGCAATCAGCCCCAGCATTTT. Encoded protein: CASSRTVSNQPQHF. The chain joins TRBV19 to TRBJ1-5; perhaps TRBD1 as D (6 bases). The CDR3 consists of 14 residues. Germline V gives CDR1 LNHDA, CDR2 SQIVND (reference sequence). V gave up 5 bases and J gave up 0 bases, with 8 bases separating them.

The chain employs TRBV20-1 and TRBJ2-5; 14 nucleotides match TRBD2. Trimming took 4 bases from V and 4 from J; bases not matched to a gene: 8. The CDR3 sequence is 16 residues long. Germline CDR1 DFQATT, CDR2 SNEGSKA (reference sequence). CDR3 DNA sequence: TGCAGTGCTATTGGGACTAGCGGGGGCCGCGGAGAGACCCAGTACTTC. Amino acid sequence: CSAIGTSGGRGETQYF.

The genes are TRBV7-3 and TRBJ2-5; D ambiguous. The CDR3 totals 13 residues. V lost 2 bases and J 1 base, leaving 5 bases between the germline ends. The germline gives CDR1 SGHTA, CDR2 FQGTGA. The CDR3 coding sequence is TGTGCCAGCAGCTTATTGCGCCAAGAGACCCAGTACTTC. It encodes CASSLLRQETQYF.

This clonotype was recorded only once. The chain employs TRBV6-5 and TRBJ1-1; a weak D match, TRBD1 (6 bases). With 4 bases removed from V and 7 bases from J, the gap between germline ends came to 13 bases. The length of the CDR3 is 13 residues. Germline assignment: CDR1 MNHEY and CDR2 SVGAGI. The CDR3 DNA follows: TGTGCCAGCAGTTCCTTACAGGGAAGTGAAGCTTTCTTT. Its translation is CASSSLQGSEAFF.

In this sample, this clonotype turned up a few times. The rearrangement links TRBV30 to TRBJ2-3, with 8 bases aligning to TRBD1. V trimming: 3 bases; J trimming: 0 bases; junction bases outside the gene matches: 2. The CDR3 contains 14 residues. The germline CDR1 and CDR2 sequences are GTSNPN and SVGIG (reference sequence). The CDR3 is CAWRGTGSTDTQYF. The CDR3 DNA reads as TGTGCCTGGAGGGGGACAGGTAGCACAGATACGCAGTATTTT.

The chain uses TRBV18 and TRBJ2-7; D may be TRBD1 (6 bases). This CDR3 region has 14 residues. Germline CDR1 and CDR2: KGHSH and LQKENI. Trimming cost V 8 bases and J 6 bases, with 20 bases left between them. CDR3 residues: CASHTGIDGGEQYF. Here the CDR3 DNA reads TGTGCCAGCCACACAGGGATTGATGGCGGCGAGCAGTACTTC.

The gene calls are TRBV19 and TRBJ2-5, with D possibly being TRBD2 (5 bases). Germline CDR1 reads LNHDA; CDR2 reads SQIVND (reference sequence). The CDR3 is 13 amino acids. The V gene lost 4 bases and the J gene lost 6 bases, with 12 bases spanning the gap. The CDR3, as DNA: TGTGCCAGTAGTAAAGAGACGGGGAAGACCCAGTACTTC. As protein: CASSKETGKTQYF.

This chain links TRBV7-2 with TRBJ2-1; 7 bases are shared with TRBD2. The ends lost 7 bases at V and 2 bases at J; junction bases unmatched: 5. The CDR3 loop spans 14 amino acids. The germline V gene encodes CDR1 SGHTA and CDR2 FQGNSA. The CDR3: CASTPGGAYNEQFF. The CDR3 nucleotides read TGTGCCAGCACCCCGGGAGGCGCCTACAATGAGCAGTTCTTC.

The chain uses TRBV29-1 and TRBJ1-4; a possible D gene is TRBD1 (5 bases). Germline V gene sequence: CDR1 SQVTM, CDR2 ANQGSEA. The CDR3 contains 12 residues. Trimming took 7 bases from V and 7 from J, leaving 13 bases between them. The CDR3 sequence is CSGRGGSEKLFF. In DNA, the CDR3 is TGCAGCGGCCGGGGGGGTAGTGAAAAACTGTTTTTT.

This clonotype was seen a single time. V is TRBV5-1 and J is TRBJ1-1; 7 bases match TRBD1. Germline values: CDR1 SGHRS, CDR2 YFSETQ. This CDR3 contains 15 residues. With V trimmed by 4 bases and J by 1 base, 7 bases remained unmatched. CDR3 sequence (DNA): TGCGCCAGCAGCGCCACAGGGGAACCGAACACTGAAGCTTTCTTT. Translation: CASSATGEPNTEAFF.

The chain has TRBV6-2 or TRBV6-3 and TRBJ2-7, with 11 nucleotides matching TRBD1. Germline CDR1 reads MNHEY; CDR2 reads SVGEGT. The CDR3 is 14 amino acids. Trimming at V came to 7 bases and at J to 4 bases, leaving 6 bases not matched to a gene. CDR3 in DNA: TGTGCCAGCAAGGCCGGGACAGGGGGTTACGAGCAGTACTTC. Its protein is CASKAGTGGYEQYF.

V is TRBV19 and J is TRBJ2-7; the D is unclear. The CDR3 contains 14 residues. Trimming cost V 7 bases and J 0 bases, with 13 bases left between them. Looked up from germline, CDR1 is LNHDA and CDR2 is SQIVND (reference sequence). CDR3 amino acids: CASNTQRSSYEQYF. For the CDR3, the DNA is TGTGCCAGTAATACTCAGAGGAGCTCCTACGAGCAGTACTTC.

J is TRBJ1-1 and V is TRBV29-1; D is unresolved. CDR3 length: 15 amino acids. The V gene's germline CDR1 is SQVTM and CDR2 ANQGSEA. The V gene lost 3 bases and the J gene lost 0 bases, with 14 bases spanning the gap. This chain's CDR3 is CSVDYVASMNTEAFF. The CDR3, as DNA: TGCAGCGTTGATTATGTTGCCAGCATGAACACTGAAGCTTTCTTT.

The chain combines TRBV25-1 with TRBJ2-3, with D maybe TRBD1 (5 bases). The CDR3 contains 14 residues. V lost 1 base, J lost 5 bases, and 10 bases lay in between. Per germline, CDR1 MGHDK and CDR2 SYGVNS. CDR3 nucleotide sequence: TGTGCCAGCAGTGAATCCAGGGCTAAAGATACGCAGTATTTT. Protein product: CASSESRAKDTQYF. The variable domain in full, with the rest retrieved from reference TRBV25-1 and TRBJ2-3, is EADIYQTPRYLVIGTGKKITLECSQTMGHDKMYWYQQDPGMELHLIHYSYGVNSTEKGDLSSESTVSRIRTEHFPLTLESARPSHTSQYLCASSESRAKDTQYFGPGTRLTVL.

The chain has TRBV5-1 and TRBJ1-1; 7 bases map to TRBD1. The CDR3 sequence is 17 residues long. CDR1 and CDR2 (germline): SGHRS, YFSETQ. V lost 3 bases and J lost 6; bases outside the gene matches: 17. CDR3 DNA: TGCGCCAGCAGCTCGCCGCCCAGGGGGGCTCTCTCCGCTGAAGCTTTCTTT. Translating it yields CASSSPPRGALSAEAFF.

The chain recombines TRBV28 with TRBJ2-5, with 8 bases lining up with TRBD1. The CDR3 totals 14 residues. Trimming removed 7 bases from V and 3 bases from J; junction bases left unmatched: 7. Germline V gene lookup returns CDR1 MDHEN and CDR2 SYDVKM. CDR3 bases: TGTGCCAGCAAAATGGACAGGGCCAAAGAGACCCAGTACTTC. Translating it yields CASKMDRAKETQYF. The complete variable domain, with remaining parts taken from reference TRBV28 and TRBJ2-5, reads DVKVTQSSRYLVKRTGEKVFLECVQDMDHENMFWYRQDPGLGLRLIYFSYDVKMKEKGDIPEGYSVSREKKERFSLILESASTNQTSMYLCASKMDRAKETQYFGPGTRLLVL.

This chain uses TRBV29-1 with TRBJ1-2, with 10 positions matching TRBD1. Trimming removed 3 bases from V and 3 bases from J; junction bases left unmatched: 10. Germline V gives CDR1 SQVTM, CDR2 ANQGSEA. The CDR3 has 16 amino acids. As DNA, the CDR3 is TGCAGCGTTGAGGGTGGGTCGGGACAGGGGTACTATGGCTACACCTTC. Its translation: CSVEGGSGQGYYGYTF.

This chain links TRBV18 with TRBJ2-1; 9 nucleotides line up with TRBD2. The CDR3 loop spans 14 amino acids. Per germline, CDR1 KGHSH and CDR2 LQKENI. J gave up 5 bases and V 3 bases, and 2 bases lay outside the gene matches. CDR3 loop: CASSPGLADNEQFF. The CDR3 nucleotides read TGTGCCAGCTCACCGGGACTAGCTGACAATGAGCAGTTCTTC.

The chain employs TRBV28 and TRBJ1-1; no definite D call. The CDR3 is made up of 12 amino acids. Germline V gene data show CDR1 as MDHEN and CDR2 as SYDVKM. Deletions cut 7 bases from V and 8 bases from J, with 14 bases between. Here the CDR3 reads CASIPSGGEAFF. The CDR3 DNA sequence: TGTGCCAGCATCCCCTCAGGAGGCGAAGCTTTCTTT.